The 4 T cell receptor beta chains presented below share a single source sample, sequenced in a study of blood T cell repertoires in COVID-19. The table came from immunoSEQ multiplex PCR; TCRdb's copy has only in-frame clones and leaves some out. This sample has approximately 200,000 clones; about nine tenths occur once, and the top ten carry 4% to 5%. Sequences were obtained from peripheral blood. These receptors originate from a woman younger than 45 with acute or convalescent COVID-19.

The chain has TRBV28 and TRBJ1-6; D may be TRBD1 (6 bases). The germline V gene has CDR1 MDHEN and CDR2 SYDVKM. Trimming shortened V by 6 bases and J by 10 bases, and 25 bases separated the two germline ends. This CDR3 is built from 17 residues. In DNA form, the CDR3 reads TGTGCCAGCAGGGAGGATTGGGGGCGAGGGTCGTGGTCACCCCTCCACTTT. Translating gives CASREDWGRGSWSPLHF.

This rearrangement joins TRBV28 to TRBJ2-7, with 11 bases fitting TRBD1. The CDR3 loop spans 15 amino acids. The V segment lost 6 bases and the J segment 3 bases; nucleotides outside the gene matches: 7. The germline CDR1 and CDR2 sequences are MDHEN and SYDVKM. CDR3 sequence (DNA): TGTGCCAGCAGCCCCCGGGACAGGGGGTTCTACGAGCAGTACTTC. Amino acid sequence: CASSPRDRGFYEQYF.

The J gene is TRBJ2-1, the V gene TRBV5-4; 8 nucleotides line up with TRBD2. This CDR3 comprises 17 residues. J was trimmed by 2 bases and V by 0 bases; bases with no gene match: 7. Germline V gene data show CDR1 as SGHNT and CDR2 as YYREEE (reference sequence). The CDR3 sequence: CASSLGLSGKAYNEQFF. In nucleotides, the CDR3 is TGTGCCAGCAGCTTGGGACTTAGCGGGAAGGCCTACAATGAGCAGTTCTTC.

This clone appeared once. The chain combines TRBV6-2 or TRBV6-3 with TRBJ2-5, with D perhaps TRBD2 (5 bases). The CDR3 loop spans 14 amino acids. Trimming cost V 3 bases and J 5 bases, with 13 bases left between them. CDR1 and CDR2 from the germline V gene are MNHEY and SVGEGT. CDR3 in DNA: TGTGCCAGCAGTTATCTAGCCCTGGGGGAGACCCAGTACTTC. It encodes CASSYLALGETQYF.